The 6 T cell receptor beta chains below were found in one sample sequenced in a study of cytomegalovirus exposure and HLA in healthy donors. Researchers ran the PCR with 60 Vbeta and 13 Jbeta primers. Sequencing was performed with immunoSEQ multiplex PCR; in TCRdb, only in-frame clones are kept and a portion is missing. The sample lists approximately 150,000 clones; 72% were seen once. What was sequenced was PBMCs. Every receptor here comes from a man aged 40-49 years in good health and CMV-seronegative.

This chain uses TRBV6-5 with TRBJ2-3; weak D call: TRBD2 (5 bases). The germline V and J ends were trimmed by 7 bases and 6 bases, with 8 bases remaining between them. CDR1 and CDR2 from the germline V gene are MNHEY and SVGAGI. The CDR3 has 11 amino acids. The chain's CDR3 is CASTRGDTQYF. CDR3 DNA sequence: TGTGCCAGCACCCGAGGGGATACGCAGTATTTT.

The count of this clone is one. The chain joins TRBV14 to TRBJ2-7, with D maybe TRBD2 (6 bases). CDR1 is SGHDN, CDR2 FVKESK, per germline. CDR3 length: 14 residues. Trimming took 3 bases from V and 3 from J, leaving 12 bases between them. The CDR3 DNA is TGTGCCAGCAGCCAGACGGGAGTTCTCTACGAGCAGTACTTC. This gives the protein CASSQTGVLYEQYF. The whole variable domain, remainder taken from reference TRBV14 and TRBJ2-7, is EAGVTQFPSHSVIEKGQTVTLRCDPISGHDNLYWYRRVMGKEIKFLLHFVKESKQDESGMPNNRFLAERTGGTYSTLKVQPAELEDSGVYFCASSQTGVLYEQYFGPGTRLTVT.

This chain joins TRBV14 and TRBJ2-7; 8 bases fit TRBD1. Trimming at V came to 1 base and at J to 3 bases, leaving 5 bases not matched to a gene. The CDR3 has 15 residues. Per germline, CDR1 SGHDN and CDR2 FVKESK. The CDR3 DNA is TGTGCCAGCAGCCAAGTGGGAACAGGGGGCTACGAGCAGTACTTC. Protein sequence: CASSQVGTGGYEQYF.

The chain carries TRBV7-2 and TRBJ2-2, with TRBD1 matching 10 bases. Germline CDR1 SGHTA, CDR2 FQGNSA. J was trimmed by 8 bases and V by 2 bases; bases with no gene match: 5. The CDR3 sequence is 15 residues long. CDR3 bases: TGTGCCAGCAGCTTAACGACAGGGGGCTGGGGGGAGCTGTTTTTT. Amino acid sequence: CASSLTTGGWGELFF. Using reference TRBV7-2 and TRBJ2-2 for the parts outside the CDR3, the full variable domain is GAGVSQSPSNKVTEKGKDVELRCDPISGHTALYWYRQSLGQGLEFLIYFQGNSAPDKSGLPSDRFSAERTGGSVSTLTIQRTQQEDSAVYLCASSLTTGGWGELFFGEGSRLTVL.

The rearrangement links TRBV9 to TRBJ1-6; D gene unclear. The V and J ends lost 7 bases and 11 bases respectively, with 19 bases between them. The CDR3 extends over 14 amino acids. The germline CDR1 and CDR2 sequences are SGDLS and YYNGEE. The CDR3 region is CASSRRVERAPLHF. CDR3 nucleotide sequence: TGTGCCAGCTCACGACGAGTGGAGAGGGCACCCCTCCACTTT.

The chain employs TRBV10-3 and TRBJ2-2, with TRBD2 identical over 8 bases. This CDR3 spans 14 amino acids. V lost 9 bases, J lost 5 bases, and 8 bases stayed unmatched. The germline V gene has CDR1 ENHRY and CDR2 SYGVKD. In DNA form, the CDR3 reads TGTGCCATGGGAGCGGGGGCGTGGACCGGGGAGCTGTTTTTT. Protein product: CAMGAGAWTGELFF.